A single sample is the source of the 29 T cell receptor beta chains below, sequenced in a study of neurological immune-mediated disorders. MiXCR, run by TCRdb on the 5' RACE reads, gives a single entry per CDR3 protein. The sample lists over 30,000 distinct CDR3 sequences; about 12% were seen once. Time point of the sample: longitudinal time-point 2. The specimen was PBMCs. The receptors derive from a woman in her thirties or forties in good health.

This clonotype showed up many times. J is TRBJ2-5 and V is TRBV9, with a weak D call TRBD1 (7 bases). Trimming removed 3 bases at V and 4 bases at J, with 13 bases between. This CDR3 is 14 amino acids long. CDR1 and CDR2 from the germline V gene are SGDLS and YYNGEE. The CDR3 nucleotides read TGTGCCAGCAGCGGACAGGGACTGAGAGAGACCCAGTACTTC. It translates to CASSGQGLRETQYF. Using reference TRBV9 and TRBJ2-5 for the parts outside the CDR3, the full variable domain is DSGVTQTPKHLITATGQRVTLRCSPRSGDLSVYWYQQSLDQGLQFLIQYYNGEERAKGNILERFSAQQFPDLHSELNLSSLELGDSALYFCASSGQGLRETQYFGPGTRLLVL.

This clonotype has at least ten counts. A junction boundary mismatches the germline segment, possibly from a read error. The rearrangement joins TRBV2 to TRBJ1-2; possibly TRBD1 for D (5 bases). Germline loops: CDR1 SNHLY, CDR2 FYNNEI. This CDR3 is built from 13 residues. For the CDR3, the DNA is TGTGCCAGCAGAGAAGACAGATACTCAGTCGACACCTTC. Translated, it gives CASREDRYSVDTF.

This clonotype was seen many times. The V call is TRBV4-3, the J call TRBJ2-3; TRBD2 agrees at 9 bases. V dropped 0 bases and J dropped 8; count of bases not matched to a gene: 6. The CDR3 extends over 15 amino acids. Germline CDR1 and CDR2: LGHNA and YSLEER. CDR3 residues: CASSQDNSGGGTQYF. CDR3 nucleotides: TGCGCCAGCAGCCAAGATAATAGCGGGGGAGGTACGCAGTATTTT.

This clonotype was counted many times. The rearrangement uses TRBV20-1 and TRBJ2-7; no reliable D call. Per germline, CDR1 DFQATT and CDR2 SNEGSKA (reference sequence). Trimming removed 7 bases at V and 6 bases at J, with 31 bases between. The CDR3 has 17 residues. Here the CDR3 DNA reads TGCAGTGGTTCGGCCCCAGGTCCCCCCCATAGAACCTCCGAGCAGTACTTC. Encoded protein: CSGSAPGPPHRTSEQYF.

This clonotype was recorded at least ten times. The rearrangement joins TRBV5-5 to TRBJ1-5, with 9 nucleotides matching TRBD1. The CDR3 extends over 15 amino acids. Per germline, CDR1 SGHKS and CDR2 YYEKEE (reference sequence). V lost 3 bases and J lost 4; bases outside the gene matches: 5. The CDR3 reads CASSWGTGSNQPQHF. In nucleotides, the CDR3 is TGTGCCAGCAGCTGGGGGACAGGGAGTAATCAGCCCCAGCATTTT.

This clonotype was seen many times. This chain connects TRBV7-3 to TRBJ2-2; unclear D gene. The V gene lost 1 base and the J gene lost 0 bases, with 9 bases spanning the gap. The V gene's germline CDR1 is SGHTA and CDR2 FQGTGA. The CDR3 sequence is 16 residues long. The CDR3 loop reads CASSLNEIANTGELFF. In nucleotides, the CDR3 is TGTGCCAGCAGCTTAAATGAAATCGCGAACACCGGGGAGCTGTTTTTT. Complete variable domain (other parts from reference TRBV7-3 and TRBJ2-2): GAGVSQTPSNKVTEKGKYVELRCDPISGHTALYWYRQSLGQGPEFLIYFQGTGAADDSGLPNDRFFAVRPEGSVSTLKIQRTERGDSAVYLCASSLNEIANTGELFFGEGSRLTVL.

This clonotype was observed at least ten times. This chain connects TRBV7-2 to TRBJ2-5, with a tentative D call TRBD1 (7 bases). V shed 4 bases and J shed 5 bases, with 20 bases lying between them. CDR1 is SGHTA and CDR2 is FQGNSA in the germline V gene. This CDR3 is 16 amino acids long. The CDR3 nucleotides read TGTGCCAGCAGCTCAACCCCCGCCAGGGGGGCTGAGACCCAGTACTTC. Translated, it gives CASSSTPARGAETQYF.

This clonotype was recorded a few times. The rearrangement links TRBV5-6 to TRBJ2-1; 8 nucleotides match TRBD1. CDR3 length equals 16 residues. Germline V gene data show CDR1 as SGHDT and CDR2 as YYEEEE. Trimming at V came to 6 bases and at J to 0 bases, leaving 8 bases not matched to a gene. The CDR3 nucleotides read TGTGCCAGCACCCGACCTGGGACAGGCTCCTACAATGAGCAGTTCTTC. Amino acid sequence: CASTRPGTGSYNEQFF.

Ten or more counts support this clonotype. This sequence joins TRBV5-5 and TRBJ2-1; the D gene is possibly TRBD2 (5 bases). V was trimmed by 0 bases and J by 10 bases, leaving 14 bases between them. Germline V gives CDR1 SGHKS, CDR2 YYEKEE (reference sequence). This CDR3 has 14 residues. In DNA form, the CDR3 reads TGTGCCAGCAGCTTGGGGACGGGGAGTAGGGAGCAGTTCTTC. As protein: CASSLGTGSREQFF.

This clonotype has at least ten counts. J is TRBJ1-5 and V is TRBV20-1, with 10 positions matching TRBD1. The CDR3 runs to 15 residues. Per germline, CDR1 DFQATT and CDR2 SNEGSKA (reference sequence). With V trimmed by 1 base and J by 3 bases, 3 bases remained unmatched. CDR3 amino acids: CSARGGTGDNQPQHF. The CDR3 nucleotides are TGCAGTGCTAGAGGGGGGACAGGGGACAATCAGCCCCAGCATTTT.

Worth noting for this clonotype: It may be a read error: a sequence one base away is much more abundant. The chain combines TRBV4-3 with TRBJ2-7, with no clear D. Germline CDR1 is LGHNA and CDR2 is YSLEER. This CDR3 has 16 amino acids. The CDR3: CVSSQESVGIVYEQYF. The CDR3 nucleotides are TGCGTCAGCAGCCAAGAATCGGTGGGGATCGTCTACGAGCAGTACTTC.

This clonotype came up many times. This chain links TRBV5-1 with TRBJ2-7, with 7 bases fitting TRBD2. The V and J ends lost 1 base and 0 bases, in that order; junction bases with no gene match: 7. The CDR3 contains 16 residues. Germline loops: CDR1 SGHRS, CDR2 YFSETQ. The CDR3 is CASSLTSGVSSYEQYF. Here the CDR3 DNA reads TGCGCCAGCAGCTTGACGAGCGGGGTGAGCTCCTACGAGCAGTACTTC. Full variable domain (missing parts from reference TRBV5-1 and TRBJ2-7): KAGVTQTPRYLIKTRGQQVTLSCSPISGHRSVSWYQQTPGQGLQFLFEYFSETQRNKGNFPGRFSGRQFSNSRSEMNVSTLELGDSALYLCASSLTSGVSSYEQYFGPGTRLTVT.

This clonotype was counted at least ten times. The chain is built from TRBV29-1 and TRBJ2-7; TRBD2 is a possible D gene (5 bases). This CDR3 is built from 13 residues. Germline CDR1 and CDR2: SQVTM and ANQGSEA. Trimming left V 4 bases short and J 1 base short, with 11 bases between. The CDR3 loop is CSVGEGKSYEQYF. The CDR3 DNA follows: TGCAGCGTTGGAGAGGGAAAATCCTACGAGCAGTACTTC.

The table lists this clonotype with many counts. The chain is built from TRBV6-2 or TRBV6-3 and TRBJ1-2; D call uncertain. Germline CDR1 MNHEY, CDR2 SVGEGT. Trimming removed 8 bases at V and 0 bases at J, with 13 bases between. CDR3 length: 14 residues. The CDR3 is CASCPGNANYGYTF. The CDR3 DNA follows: TGTGCCAGCTGCCCAGGCAATGCTAACTATGGCTACACCTTC.

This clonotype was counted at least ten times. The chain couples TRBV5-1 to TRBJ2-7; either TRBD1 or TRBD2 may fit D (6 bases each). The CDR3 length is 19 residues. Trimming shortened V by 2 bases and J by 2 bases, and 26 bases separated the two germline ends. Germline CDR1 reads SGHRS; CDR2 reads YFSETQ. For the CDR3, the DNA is TGCGCCAGCAGCTTCTTAATAGGGGGGTACGGCCTTAATCCCTACGAGCAGTACTTC. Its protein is CASSFLIGGYGLNPYEQYF.

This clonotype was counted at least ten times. The CDR3 sequence is CATSRRPGANEKLFF. Written as DNA, the CDR3 is TGTGCCACCAGCAGAAGGCCGGGGGCTAATGAAAAACTGTTTTTT. The rearrangement uses TRBV15 and TRBJ1-4; D perhaps matches TRBD1 (5 bases). The CDR3 is made up of 15 amino acids. Trimming removed 2 bases at V and 3 bases at J, with 10 bases between. From germline, CDR1 is LNHNV and CDR2 YYDKDF (reference sequence).

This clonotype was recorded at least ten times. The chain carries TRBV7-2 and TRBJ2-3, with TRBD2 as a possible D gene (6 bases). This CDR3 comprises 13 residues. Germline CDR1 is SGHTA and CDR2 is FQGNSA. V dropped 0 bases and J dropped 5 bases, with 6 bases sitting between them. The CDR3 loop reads CASSLAGGDTQYF. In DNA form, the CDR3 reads TGTGCCAGCAGCTTAGCGGGAGGAGATACGCAGTATTTT.

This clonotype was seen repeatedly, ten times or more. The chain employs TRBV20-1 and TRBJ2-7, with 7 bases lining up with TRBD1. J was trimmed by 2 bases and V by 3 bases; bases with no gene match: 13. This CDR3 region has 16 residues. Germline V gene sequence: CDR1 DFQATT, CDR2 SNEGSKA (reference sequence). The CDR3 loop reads CSASGLIGTGAYEQYF. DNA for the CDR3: TGCAGTGCTAGCGGGCTAATCGGTACAGGGGCCTACGAGCAGTACTTC.

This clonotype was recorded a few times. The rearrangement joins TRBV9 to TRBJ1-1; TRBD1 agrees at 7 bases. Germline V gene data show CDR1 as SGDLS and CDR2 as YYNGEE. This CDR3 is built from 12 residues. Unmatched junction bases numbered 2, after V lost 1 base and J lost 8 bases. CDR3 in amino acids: CASSVLGQEAFF. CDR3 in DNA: TGTGCCAGCAGCGTACTGGGACAGGAAGCTTTCTTT.

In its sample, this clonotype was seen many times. The DNA for the CDR3 is TGCGCCAGCAGCCAAGATCTCAGTTTCGGGGGACCCAATCAGCCCCAGCATTTT. Protein sequence: CASSQDLSFGGPNQPQHF. The chain is built from TRBV4-3 and TRBJ1-5; tentatively, D is TRBD1 (5 bases). The CDR3 runs to 18 residues. The germline V gene has CDR1 LGHNA and CDR2 YSLEER. Trimming left V 0 bases short and J 3 bases short, with 18 bases between.

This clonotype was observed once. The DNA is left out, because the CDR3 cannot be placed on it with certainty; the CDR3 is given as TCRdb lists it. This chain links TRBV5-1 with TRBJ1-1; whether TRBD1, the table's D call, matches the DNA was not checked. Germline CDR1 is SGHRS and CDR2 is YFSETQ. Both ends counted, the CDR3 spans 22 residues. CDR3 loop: CASSFYICSARGGQGLLGSAFF.

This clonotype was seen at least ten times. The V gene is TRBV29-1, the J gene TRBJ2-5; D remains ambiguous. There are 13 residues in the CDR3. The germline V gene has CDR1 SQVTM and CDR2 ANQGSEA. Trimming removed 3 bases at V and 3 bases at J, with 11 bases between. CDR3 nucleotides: TGCAGCGTTGACAGCTTCGGTAAAGAGACCCAGTACTTC. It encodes CSVDSFGKETQYF.

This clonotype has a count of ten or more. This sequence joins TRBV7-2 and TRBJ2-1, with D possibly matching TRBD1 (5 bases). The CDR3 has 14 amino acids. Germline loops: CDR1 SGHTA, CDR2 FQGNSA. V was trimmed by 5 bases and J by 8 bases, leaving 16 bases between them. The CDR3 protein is CASSRMVQADEQFF. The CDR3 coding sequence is TGTGCCAGCAGCCGCATGGTACAGGCGGATGAGCAGTTCTTC. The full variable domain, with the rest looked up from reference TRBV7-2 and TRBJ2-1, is GAGVSQSPSNKVTEKGKDVELRCDPISGHTALYWYRQSLGQGLEFLIYFQGNSAPDKSGLPSDRFSAERTGGSVSTLTIQRTQQEDSAVYLCASSRMVQADEQFFGPGTRLTVL.

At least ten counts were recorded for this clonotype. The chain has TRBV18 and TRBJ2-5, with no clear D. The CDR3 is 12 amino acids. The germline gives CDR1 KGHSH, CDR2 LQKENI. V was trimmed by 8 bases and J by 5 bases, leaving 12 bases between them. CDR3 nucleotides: TGTGCCAGCGGAAATTTAGGGGAGACCCAGTACTTC. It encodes CASGNLGETQYF. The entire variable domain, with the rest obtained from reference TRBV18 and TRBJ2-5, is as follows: NAGVMQNPRHLVRRRGQEARLRCSPMKGHSHVYWYRQLPEEGLKFMVYLQKENIIDESGMPKERFSAEFPKEGPSILRIQQVVRGDSAAYFCASGNLGETQYFGPGTRLLVL.

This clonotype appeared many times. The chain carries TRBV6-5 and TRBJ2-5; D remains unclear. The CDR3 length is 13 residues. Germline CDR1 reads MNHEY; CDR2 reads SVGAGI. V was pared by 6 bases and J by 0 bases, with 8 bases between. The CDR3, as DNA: TGTGCCAGCAGCGGACGTTACCAAGAGACCCAGTACTTC. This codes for CASSGRYQETQYF.

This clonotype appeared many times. CDR3 sequence (DNA): TGTGCCAGCACCCCCCGGCGGAACTACGAGCAGTACTTC. Its translation is CASTPRRNYEQYF. The chain combines TRBV6-6 with TRBJ2-7; D gene ambiguous. With 7 bases removed from V and 3 bases from J, the gap between germline ends came to 13 bases. There are 13 residues in the CDR3. Germline V gene sequence: CDR1 MNHNY, CDR2 SVGAGI (reference sequence).

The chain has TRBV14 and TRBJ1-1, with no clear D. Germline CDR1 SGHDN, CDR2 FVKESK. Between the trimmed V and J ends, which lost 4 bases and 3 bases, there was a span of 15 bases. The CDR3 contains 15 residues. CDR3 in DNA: TGTGCCAGCAGCCCCCTTGGAGGGAAGTACACTGAAGCTTTCTTT. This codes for CASSPLGGKYTEAFF.

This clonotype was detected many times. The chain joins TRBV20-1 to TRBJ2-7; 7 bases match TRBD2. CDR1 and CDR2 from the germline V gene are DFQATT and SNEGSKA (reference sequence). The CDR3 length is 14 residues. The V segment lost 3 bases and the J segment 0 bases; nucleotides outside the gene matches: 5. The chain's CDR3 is CSASSTSASYEQYF. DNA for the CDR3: TGCAGTGCTAGTTCAACTAGCGCCTCCTACGAGCAGTACTTC.

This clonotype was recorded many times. CDR3 coding DNA: TGTGCCAGCAGTTACCCCTCCGGCGGTGCGGGGCCGTTAGGTGAGCAGTTCTTC. Translating gives CASSYPSGGAGPLGEQFF. The chain combines TRBV6-2 or TRBV6-3 with TRBJ2-1, with a possible D match to TRBD2 (6 bases). The CDR3 extends over 18 amino acids. Trimming took off 2 bases at V and 9 bases at J, with 26 bases between the two ends. Germline V gene lookup returns CDR1 MNHEY and CDR2 SVGEGT.